Given below is one T cell receptor (beta chain) in context. This CDR3 has 15 residues. Germline V gene lookup returns CDR1 MNHNS and CDR2 SASEGT. V gave up 0 bases and J gave up 6 bases; unmatched junction bases: 8. In the original analysis: Cell counts per sample came from amplifying reference gene primers. Data came from immunoSEQ multiplex PCR; TCRdb stores just in-frame clones and leaves some out. V and J calls and clone size are those listed in that table; D and trimming were worked out from the DNA. Of roughly 260,000 clones in the sample, about 88% were seen once. This sample is part of a study of blood T cell repertoires in COVID-19. At the level of the study: Acute-phase and convalescent COVID-19 samples originated in the United States, Italy and Spain. The analysed material was cDNA or gDNA that came from T cells, B-cell-depleted T cells, or PBMCs.

Material for sequencing was peripheral blood. The clonotype was recovered from a man in his fifties or sixties who had recovered from COVID-19. The chain recombines TRBV6-1 with TRBJ2-7; the match to TRBD2 covers 7 bases. The CDR3 coding sequence is TGTGCCAGCAGTGAAGCGGCCGGGGGGAGTCGCGAGCAGTACTTC. It specifies CASSEAAGGSREQYF.